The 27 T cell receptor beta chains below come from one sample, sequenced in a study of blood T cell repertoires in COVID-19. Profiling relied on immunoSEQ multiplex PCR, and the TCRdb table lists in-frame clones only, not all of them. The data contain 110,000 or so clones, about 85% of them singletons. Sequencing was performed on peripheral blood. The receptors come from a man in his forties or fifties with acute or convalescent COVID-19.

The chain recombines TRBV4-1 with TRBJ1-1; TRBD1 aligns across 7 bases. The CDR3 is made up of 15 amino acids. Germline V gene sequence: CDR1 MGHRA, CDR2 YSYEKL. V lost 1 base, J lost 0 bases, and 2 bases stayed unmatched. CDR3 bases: TGCGCCAGCAGCCAAGCCGGGACAGTGAACACTGAAGCTTTCTTT. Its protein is CASSQAGTVNTEAFF.

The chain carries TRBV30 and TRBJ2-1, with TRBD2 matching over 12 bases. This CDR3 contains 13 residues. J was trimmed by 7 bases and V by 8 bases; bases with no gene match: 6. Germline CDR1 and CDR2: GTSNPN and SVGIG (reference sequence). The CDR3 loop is CAILAGGRNEQFF. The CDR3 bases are TGTGCCATCCTAGCGGGGGGGCGAAATGAGCAGTTCTTC.

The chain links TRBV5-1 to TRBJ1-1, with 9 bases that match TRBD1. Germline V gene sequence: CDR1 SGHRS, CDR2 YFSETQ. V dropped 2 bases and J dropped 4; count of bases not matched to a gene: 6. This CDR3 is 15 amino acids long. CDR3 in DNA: TGCGCCAGCAGCTTTAGGGACAGGGAGGCCACTGAAGCTTTCTTT. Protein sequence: CASSFRDREATEAFF.

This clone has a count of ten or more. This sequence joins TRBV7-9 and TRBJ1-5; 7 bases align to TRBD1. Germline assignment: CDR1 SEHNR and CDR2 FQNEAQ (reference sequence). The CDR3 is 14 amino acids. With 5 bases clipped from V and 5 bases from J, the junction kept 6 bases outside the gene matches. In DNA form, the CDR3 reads TGTGCCAGCAGCCAACAGGGGATGGATCAGCCCCAGCATTTT. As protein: CASSQQGMDQPQHF.

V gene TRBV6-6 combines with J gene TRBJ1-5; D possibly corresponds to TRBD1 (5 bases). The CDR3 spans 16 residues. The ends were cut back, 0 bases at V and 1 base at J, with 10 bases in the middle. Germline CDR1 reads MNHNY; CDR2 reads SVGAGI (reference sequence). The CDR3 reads CASSYSPQASNQPQHF. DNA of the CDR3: TGTGCCAGCAGTTACTCGCCACAGGCCAGCAATCAGCCCCAGCATTTT.

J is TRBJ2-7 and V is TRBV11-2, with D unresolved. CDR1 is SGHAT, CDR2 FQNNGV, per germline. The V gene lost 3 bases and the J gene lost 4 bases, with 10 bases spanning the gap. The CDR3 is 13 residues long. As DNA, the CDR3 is TGTGCCAGCAGCTTTTCCACGGTTTACGAGCAGTACTTC. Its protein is CASSFSTVYEQYF. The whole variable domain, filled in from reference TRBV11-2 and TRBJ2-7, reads EAGVAQSPRYKIIEKRQSVAFWCNPISGHATLYWYQQILGQGPKLLIQFQNNGVVDDSQLPKDRFSAERLKGVDSTLKIQPAKLEDSAVYLCASSFSTVYEQYFGPGTRLTVT.

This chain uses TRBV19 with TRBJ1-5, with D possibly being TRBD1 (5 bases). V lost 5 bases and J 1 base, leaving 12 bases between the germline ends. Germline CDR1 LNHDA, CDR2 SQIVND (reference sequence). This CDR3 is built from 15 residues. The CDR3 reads CASSDQGRSNQPQHF. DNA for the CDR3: TGTGCCAGTAGTGATCAGGGTCGAAGCAATCAGCCCCAGCATTTT.

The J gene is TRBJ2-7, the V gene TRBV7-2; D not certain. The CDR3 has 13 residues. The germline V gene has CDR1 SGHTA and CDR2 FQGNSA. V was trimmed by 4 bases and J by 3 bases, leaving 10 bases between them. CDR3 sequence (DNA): TGTGCCAGCAGCTCCGACACCGACTACGAGCAGTACTTC. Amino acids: CASSSDTDYEQYF.

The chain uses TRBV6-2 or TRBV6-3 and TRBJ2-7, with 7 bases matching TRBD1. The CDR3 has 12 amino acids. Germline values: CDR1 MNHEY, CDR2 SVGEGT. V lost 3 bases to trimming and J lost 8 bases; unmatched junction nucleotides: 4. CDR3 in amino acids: CASSYDRVKQYF. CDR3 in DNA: TGTGCCAGCAGTTATGACAGGGTCAAGCAGTACTTC.

In nucleotides, the CDR3 is TGTGCCAGTAGTACCGGTTTGGCAGATACGCAGTATTTT. The encoded protein is CASSTGLADTQYF. V and J are TRBV19 and TRBJ2-3; no clear D. CDR3 length: 13 amino acids. Germline-derived CDR1 and CDR2 are LNHDA and SQIVND (reference sequence). V was clipped by 4 bases and J by 4 bases, with 9 bases between them.

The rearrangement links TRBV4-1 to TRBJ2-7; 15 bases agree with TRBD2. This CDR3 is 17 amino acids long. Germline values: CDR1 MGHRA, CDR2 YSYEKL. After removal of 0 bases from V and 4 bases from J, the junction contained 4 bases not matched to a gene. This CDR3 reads CASSQEPGTSGGYEQYF. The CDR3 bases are TGCGCCAGCAGCCAAGAACCAGGGACTAGCGGGGGGTACGAGCAGTACTTC.

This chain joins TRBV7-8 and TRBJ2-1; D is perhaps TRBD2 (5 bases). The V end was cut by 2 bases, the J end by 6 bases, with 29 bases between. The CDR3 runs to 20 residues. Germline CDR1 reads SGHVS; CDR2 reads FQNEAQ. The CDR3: CASSLRFRGASTLGLNEQFF. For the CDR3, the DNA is TGTGCCAGCAGCTTAAGATTCCGGGGTGCTAGCACTCTAGGTCTCAATGAGCAGTTCTTC. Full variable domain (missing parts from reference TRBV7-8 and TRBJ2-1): GAGVSQSPRYKVAKRGQDVALRCDPISGHVSLFWYQQALGQGPEFLTYFQNEAQLDKSGLPSDRFFAERPEGSVSTLKIQRTQQEDSAVYLCASSLRFRGASTLGLNEQFFGPGTRLTVL.

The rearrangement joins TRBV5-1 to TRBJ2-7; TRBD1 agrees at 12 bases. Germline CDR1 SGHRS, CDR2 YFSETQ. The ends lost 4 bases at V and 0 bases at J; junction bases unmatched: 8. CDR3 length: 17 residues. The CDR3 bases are TGCGCCAGCAGCCAACCGGGACAGGGGGCATTCTCCTACGAGCAGTACTTC. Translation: CASSQPGQGAFSYEQYF.

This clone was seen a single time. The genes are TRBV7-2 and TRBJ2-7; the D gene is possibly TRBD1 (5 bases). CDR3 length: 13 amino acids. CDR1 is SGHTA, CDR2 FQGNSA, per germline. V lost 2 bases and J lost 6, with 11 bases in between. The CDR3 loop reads CASSLNRLAEQYF. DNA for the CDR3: TGTGCCAGCAGCTTAAACAGGCTCGCCGAGCAGTACTTC. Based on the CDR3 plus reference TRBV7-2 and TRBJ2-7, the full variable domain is GAGVSQSPSNKVTEKGKDVELRCDPISGHTALYWYRQSLGQGLEFLIYFQGNSAPDKSGLPSDRFSAERTGGSVSTLTIQRTQQEDSAVYLCASSLNRLAEQYFGPGTRLTVT.

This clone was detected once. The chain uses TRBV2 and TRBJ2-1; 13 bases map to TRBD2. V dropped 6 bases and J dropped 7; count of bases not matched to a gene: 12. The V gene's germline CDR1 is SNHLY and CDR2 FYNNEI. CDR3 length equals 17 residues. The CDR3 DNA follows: TGTGCCAGCAGGGACCGGACACTAGCGGGGGGGCCAAATGAGCAGTTCTTC. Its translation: CASRDRTLAGGPNEQFF.

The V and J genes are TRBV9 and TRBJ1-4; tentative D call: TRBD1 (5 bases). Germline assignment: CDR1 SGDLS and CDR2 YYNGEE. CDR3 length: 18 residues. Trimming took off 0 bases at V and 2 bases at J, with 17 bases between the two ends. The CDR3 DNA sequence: TGTGCCAGCAGCGTAGAAGTCGAAGGGGCTGGGACTAATGAAAAACTGTTTTTT. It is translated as CASSVEVEGAGTNEKLFF.

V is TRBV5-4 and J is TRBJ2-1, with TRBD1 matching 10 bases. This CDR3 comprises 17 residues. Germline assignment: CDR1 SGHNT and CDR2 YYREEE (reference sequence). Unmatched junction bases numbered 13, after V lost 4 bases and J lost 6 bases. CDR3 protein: CASSRGTGTGVVNEQFF. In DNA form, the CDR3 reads TGTGCCAGCAGCCGAGGCACCGGGACAGGGGTAGTCAATGAGCAGTTCTTC.

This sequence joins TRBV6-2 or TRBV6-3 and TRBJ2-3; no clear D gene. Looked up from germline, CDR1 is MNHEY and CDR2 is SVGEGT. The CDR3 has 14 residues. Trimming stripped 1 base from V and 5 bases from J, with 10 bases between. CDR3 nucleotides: TGTGCCAGCAGTTACTTCCGGTCAGGAGATACGCAGTATTTT. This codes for CASSYFRSGDTQYF.

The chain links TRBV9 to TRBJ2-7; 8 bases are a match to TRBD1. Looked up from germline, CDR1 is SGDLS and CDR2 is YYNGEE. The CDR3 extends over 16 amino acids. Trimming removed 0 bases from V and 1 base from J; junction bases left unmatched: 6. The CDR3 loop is CASSVDTGTGSYEQYF. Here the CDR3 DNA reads TGTGCCAGCAGCGTAGACACCGGGACAGGTTCCTACGAGCAGTACTTC.

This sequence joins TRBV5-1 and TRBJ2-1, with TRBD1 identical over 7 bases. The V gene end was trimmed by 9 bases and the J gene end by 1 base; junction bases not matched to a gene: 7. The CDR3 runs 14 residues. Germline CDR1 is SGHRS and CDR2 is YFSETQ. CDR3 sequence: CATQRGPSYNEQFF. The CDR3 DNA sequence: TGCGCCACCCAGAGGGGGCCTTCCTACAATGAGCAGTTCTTC.

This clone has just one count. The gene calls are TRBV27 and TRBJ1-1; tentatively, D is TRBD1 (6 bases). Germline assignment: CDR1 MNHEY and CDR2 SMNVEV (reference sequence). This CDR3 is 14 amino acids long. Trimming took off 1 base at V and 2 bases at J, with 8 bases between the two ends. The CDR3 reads CASSLWGPNTEAFF. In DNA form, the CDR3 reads TGTGCCAGCAGTTTATGGGGGCCCAACACTGAAGCTTTCTTT.

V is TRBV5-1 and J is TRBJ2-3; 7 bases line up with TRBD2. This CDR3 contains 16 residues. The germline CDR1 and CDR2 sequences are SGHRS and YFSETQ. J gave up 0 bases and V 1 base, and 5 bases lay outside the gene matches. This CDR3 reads CASSLSWGGSTDTQYF. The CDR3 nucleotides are TGCGCCAGCAGCTTGTCTTGGGGGGGTAGCACAGATACGCAGTATTTT.

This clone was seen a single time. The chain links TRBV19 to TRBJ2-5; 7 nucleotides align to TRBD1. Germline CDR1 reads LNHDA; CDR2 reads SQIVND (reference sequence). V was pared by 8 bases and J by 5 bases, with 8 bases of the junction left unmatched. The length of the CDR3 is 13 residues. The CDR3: CASSTGVGETQYF. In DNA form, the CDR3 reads TGTGCCAGTTCAACAGGGGTAGGGGAGACCCAGTACTTC.

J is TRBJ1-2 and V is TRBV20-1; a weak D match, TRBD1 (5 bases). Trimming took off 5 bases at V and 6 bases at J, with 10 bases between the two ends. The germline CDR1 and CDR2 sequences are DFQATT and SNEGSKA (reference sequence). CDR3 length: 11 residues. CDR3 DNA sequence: TGCAGTGCTGGGGTCAGGGATGGCTACACCTTC. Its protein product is CSAGVRDGYTF.

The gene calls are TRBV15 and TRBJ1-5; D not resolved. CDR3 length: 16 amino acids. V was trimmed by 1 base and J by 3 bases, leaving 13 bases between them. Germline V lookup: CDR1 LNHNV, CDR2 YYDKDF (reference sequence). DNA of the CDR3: TGTGCCACCAGCAGAGCCGGAGGACGGTTCAATCAGCCCCAGCATTTT. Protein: CATSRAGGRFNQPQHF.

The CDR3 DNA sequence: TGTGCCAGCAGTCTCGACAGGGGATACTATGGCTACACCTTC. Its translation is CASSLDRGYYGYTF. This rearrangement joins TRBV6-5 to TRBJ1-2; 8 positions match TRBD1. The CDR3 length is 14 residues. Unmatched junction bases numbered 5, after V lost 5 bases and J lost 3 bases. Looked up from germline, CDR1 is MNHEY and CDR2 is SVGAGI.

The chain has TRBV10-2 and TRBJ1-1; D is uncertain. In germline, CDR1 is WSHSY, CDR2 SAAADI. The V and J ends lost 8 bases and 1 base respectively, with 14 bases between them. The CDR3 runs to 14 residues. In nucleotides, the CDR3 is TGCGCCAGCGGGCCTCCGCAGACGAACACTGAAGCTTTCTTT. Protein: CASGPPQTNTEAFF.